Listed here are 11 T cell receptor beta chains from one sample, sequenced in a study of post-analysis software for immune sequencing data. Study findings and constraints: Several TRBV segments occurring more often in patients than controls included TRBV5-6, TRBV5-1 and TRBV20-1.

Antigen specificity for these receptors is unknown. The authors incorporated unique molecular identifiers into the TCR beta cDNA libraries. TCRdb passed the PCR reads through MiXCR, listing each CDR3 protein once. Counted here are 450,000 to 650,000 distinct CDR3 sequences, about 40% occurring once; the ten biggest clones make up under 2%. The sequencing input was blood. These receptors were obtained from a girl between 10 and 17 years old with multiple sclerosis.

The chain carries TRBV29-1 and TRBJ1-1; 7 bases match TRBD1. The CDR3 runs 14 residues. Trimming at V came to 3 bases and at J to 3 bases, leaving 7 bases not matched to a gene. Germline V lookup: CDR1 SQVTM, CDR2 ANQGSEA. Here the CDR3 reads CSVEVQGSYTEAFF. As DNA, the CDR3 is TGCAGCGTTGAGGTACAGGGGTCCTACACTGAAGCTTTCTTT.

This clonotype was seen more than once but under ten times. CDR3 coding DNA: TGTGCCAGCAGTCCGGACCATTATGTAGATACGCAGTATTTT. Residues: CASSPDHYVDTQYF. This chain connects TRBV12-3 or TRBV12-4 to TRBJ2-3; D gene uncertain. This CDR3 is 14 amino acids long. V lost 5 bases and J 5 bases, leaving 14 bases between the germline ends.

This chain uses TRBV5-1 with TRBJ2-7, with D maybe TRBD1 (7 bases). Germline V CDR1 and CDR2: SGHRS, YFSETQ. The CDR3 is 15 amino acids. V was trimmed by 3 bases and J by 6 bases, leaving 19 bases between them. This CDR3 reads CASSSRTGGVSEQYF. The CDR3 DNA reads TGCGCCAGCAGCTCTAGGACAGGCGGGGTCTCCGAGCAGTACTTC.

The V and J genes are TRBV11-2 and TRBJ2-7; D not resolved. The J call may be mistaken, given a closer DNA end match to TRBJ2-4. The germline gives CDR1 SGHAT, CDR2 FQNNGV. This CDR3 has 14 amino acids. The CDR3 DNA reads TGTGCCAGCAGCTTAGATTCTGGGTTATCCATTCAGTACTTC. Its protein is CASSLDSGLSIQYF.

This clonotype was counted a few times. The rearrangement links TRBV20-1 to TRBJ2-7, with D possibly TRBD2 on 6 matching bases. The CDR3 has 13 residues. The germline V and J ends were trimmed by 1 base and 5 bases, with 12 bases remaining between them. CDR1 is DFQATT and CDR2 is SNEGSKA in the germline V gene (reference sequence). CDR3 sequence (DNA): TGCAGTGCTAGAGTACGAGCTAGCGACGAGCAGTACTTC. Translating it yields CSARVRASDEQYF.

The J gene is TRBJ2-5, the V gene TRBV4-1; D is perhaps TRBD1 (6 bases). In germline, CDR1 is MGHRA, CDR2 YSYEKL. The CDR3 runs to 16 residues. Deletions cut 3 bases from V and 10 bases from J, with 24 bases between. CDR3 nucleotide sequence: TGCGCCAGCAGCCATCTCCCCCGGGACGTGGAAGGGGGCCAGTACTTC. This translates into CASSHLPRDVEGGQYF.

V is TRBV20-1 and J is TRBJ2-1; D is possibly TRBD2 (5 bases). V gave up 3 bases and J gave up 2 bases, with 11 bases separating them. CDR3 length: 14 residues. The V gene's germline CDR1 is DFQATT and CDR2 SNEGSKA (reference sequence). CDR3 in amino acids: CSASPSQPYNEQFF. The CDR3 bases are TGCAGTGCTAGCCCTAGCCAGCCCTACAATGAGCAGTTCTTC.

This chain links TRBV27 with TRBJ1-1; 7 bases match TRBD1. The CDR3 runs to 14 residues. Trimming took 11 bases from V and 3 from J; bases not matched to a gene: 12. CDR1 and CDR2 from the germline V gene are MNHEY and SMNVEV (reference sequence). The CDR3 DNA is TGTGCCTCTGCGGAGGGGGCGCCGGACACTGAAGCTTTCTTT. Amino acids: CASAEGAPDTEAFF.

Ten or more counts support this clonotype. V usage is TRBV7-9 and J usage is TRBJ1-2; D might be TRBD1 (6 bases). CDR1 is SEHNR and CDR2 is FQNEAQ in the germline V gene (reference sequence). This CDR3 is built from 17 residues. V lost 5 bases to trimming and J lost 0 bases, with 19 bases between them. The CDR3 is CASSPWGGGPANYGYTF. The CDR3 DNA is TGTGCCAGCAGCCCTTGGGGCGGGGGCCCAGCTAACTATGGCTACACCTTC.

A remark on this clonotype: The junction departs from the called germline gene at one end, perhaps through a read error. The rearrangement links TRBV5-1 to TRBJ2-7, with 8 bases fitting TRBD1. Germline V CDR1 and CDR2: SGHRS, YFSETQ. This CDR3 spans 15 amino acids. Here the CDR3 DNA reads TGCGCCAGCAGCTTGAGCGGGCAGGGGGCCTACGTGCAGTACTTC. Protein sequence: CASSLSGQGAYVQYF.

The CDR3, as DNA: TGCGCCAGCAGTGAGTCCCTCCTTGGCTACACCTTC. Translated, it gives CASSESLLGYTF. The rearrangement uses TRBV10-1 and TRBJ1-2; D is uncertain. V was trimmed by 0 bases and J by 7 bases, leaving 6 bases between them. This CDR3 has 12 amino acids. Germline CDR1 and CDR2: WNHNN and SYGVQD (reference sequence).